This is a list of T cell receptor beta chains from one sample in a study of T cells in Graves' hyperthyroidism and ophthalmopathy. TCRdb re-called the multiplex PCR reads through MiXCR, storing one row per CDR3 protein. The sample lists fewer than 450,000 distinct CDR3 sequences, 11% to 15% occurring once. The sample consisted of blood. These receptors came from a man aged 45-60 years with Graves' ophthalmopathy. Both conserved end residues are trimmed from each CDR3. Not every row has a clone size; where given, it reads once, few, many or a size class.

TRBV12-3/TRBV12-4,many,ASSPTRKETQY
TRBV2,many,ASRQGFDEQY
TRBV25-1,-,ASSEPGRGNGYT
TRBV9,-,ASSVGEDTQY
TRBV12-3/TRBV12-4,many,ASANDPTSTDTQY
TRBV9,-,ASSVASGAGETQY
TRBV3-1,-,ASSQVSRGSQETQY
TRBV7-3,-,ASSLSPTETQY
TRBV28,-,ASSPSFGNIQY
TRBV28,many,ASSLSPRNSPLH
TRBV30,many,AWSATHYTGYGYT
TRBV7-3,-,ASSYAQSTGELF
TRBV20-1,many,SANPGVGYTEAF
TRBV7-8,-,ASSGRTEYEQY
TRBV19,few,ASSLLAGQGSQPQH
TRBV2,few,ASSVSGRSSCEQY
TRBV27,many,ASRKDGNQPQH
TRBV19,-,ASSILGQGLIHTEAF
TRBV12-3/TRBV12-4,-,ASSLGLRGDTQY
TRBV9,few,ASSATGTNYGYT
TRBV7-8,many,ASSLVGPNNEQF
TRBV6-1,few,ASSPGVHGNQPQH
TRBV29-1,-,SVTLAGVGTDTQY
TRBV7-9,many,ASSQHFYEQY
TRBV12-3/TRBV12-4,many,ASSSHGSSNQPQH
TRBV5-8,few,ASSSMMSSYEHY
TRBV30,many,AWSGMAWEGYT
TRBV11-2,many,ASSPLRGNTGELF
TRBV3-1,-,ASAKGAGGSYEQY
TRBV7-9,-,ASSSILAGKALKNIQY
TRBV19,few,ASSIARTSTDTQY
TRBV29-1,-,SAEVGQGSGNTIY
TRBV5-1,many,ASSLSAYEQY
TRBV6-1,-,ASSESAQGYIYEQY
TRBV3-1,-,ASSQIFDRGTEQF
TRBV24-1,-,ATSEKGGRTDTQY
TRBV7-9,-,ASSSIGGEADTQY
TRBV5-1,-,ASSLSQGGVNEQF
TRBV7-8,many,ASTLVPSGSKNEQF
TRBV6-5,few,ASSYSRLAGGRSYNEQF
TRBV5-1,few,ASSVEGRENTEAF
TRBV30,many,AWSLGGGDGYT
TRBV12-3/TRBV12-4,-,ASRSGAGANVLT
TRBV18,many,ASSPESTDTQY
TRBV4-1,many,ASSQDLQGAQGGELF
TRBV3-1,-,ASSTHRTSVQETQY
TRBV20-1,many,SARTDDTEAF
TRBV20-1,many,SAAQGVHEQY
TRBV6-5,-,ATKVTGRRAGDSPLH
TRBV12-3/TRBV12-4,-,ASSWGGTTYNEQF
TRBV20-1,few,SARVWDKAYEQY